A selection of T cell receptor beta chains follows, all from one sample in a study of regulatory T cells in long-lasting Graves disease. In TCRdb, the multiplex PCR reads were re-called with MiXCR into one record per CDR3 protein. The data hold roughly 500,000 distinct CDR3 sequences, with around 12% observed a single time. Separately, the same data were catalogued under a study of T cells in Graves' hyperthyroidism and ophthalmopathy.

Sequencing used peripheral blood mononuclear cells (PBMCs), obtained at new diagnosis, from a patient treated with antithyroid drugs. The receptor source for this set is a woman in her twenties or thirties with Graves disease. Each CDR3 is given with its conserved first and last residue. D genes are given only for firm matches. Rows give clone size only sometimes, using once, few, many, or a class for an expanded clone.

CDR3: CASSILKTGDSGANVLTF
DNA: TGCGCCAGCAGCATACTCAAAACAGGGGACTCTGGGGCCAACGTCCTGACTTTC
size: many
J: TRBJ2-6
D: TRBD1
V: TRBV5-1

CDR3: CASSPREKLFF
DNA: TGTGCCAGCAGCCCTCGGGAAAAACTGTTTTTT
size: few
J: TRBJ1-4
D: .
V: TRBV7-9

CDR3: CASSLGQRGIQPQHF
DNA: TGTGCCAGCAGTCTGGGACAGCGAGGGATTCAGCCCCAGCATTTT
size: many
J: TRBJ1-5
D: TRBD1
V: TRBV12-3/TRBV12-4

CDR3: CASSPSSLENTEAFF
DNA: TGTGCCAGCAGCCCAAGTTCGTTAGAGAACACTGAAGCTTTCTTT
size: .
J: TRBJ1-1
D: .
V: TRBV11-1

CDR3: CSASSGRANTGELFF
DNA: TGCAGTGCCAGTAGCGGGAGAGCTAACACCGGGGAGCTGTTTTTT
size: .
J: TRBJ2-2
D: TRBD2
V: TRBV20-1

CDR3: CAITLGSGGYTF
DNA: TGTGCCATCACTCTGGGGAGCGGAGGCTACACCTTC
size: many
J: TRBJ1-2
D: .
V: TRBV10-3

CDR3: CASSPQYRETEAFF
DNA: TGTGCCAGCAGTCCACAATACAGGGAAACTGAAGCTTTCTTT
size: .
J: TRBJ1-1
D: .
V: TRBV6-1

CDR3: CSVQGNEQYF
DNA: TGCAGCGTCCAGGGCAACGAGCAGTACTTC
size: few
J: TRBJ2-7
D: .
V: TRBV29-1

CDR3: CASGYRDTEAFF
DNA: TGTGCCAGCGGCTACAGGGACACTGAAGCTTTCTTT
size: many
J: TRBJ1-1
D: .
V: TRBV7-8

CDR3: CASSLFGTVQETQYF
DNA: TGTGCCAGCAGCTTATTCGGGACAGTCCAAGAGACCCAGTACTTC
size: many
J: TRBJ2-5
D: TRBD1
V: TRBV7-3

CDR3: CAWSWGSSYEQYF
DNA: TGTGCCTGGAGTTGGGGCAGCAGCTACGAGCAGTACTTC
size: many
J: TRBJ2-7
D: .
V: TRBV30

CDR3: CASSFRDYGYTF
DNA: TGTGCCAGCAGTTTCAGGGACTATGGCTACACCTTC
size: many
J: TRBJ1-2
D: .
V: TRBV12-3/TRBV12-4

CDR3: CASSLRASGTAYEQYF
DNA: TGTGCCAGCAGCTTAAGGGCTAGCGGAACTGCCTACGAGCAGTACTTC
size: many
J: TRBJ2-7
D: TRBD2
V: TRBV11-2

CDR3: CATSVSGRPYEQYF
DNA: TGTGCCACCAGTGTTAGCGGGAGACCTTACGAGCAGTACTTC
size: many
J: TRBJ2-7
D: TRBD2
V: TRBV24-1

CDR3: CASSYSAAAFF
DNA: TGTGCCAGCAGTTACTCCGCGGCAGCTTTCTTT
size: many
J: TRBJ1-1
D: .
V: TRBV2

CDR3: CASSGPMGENTEAFF
DNA: TGTGCCAGCAGCGGACCTATGGGTGAAAACACTGAAGCTTTCTTT
size: few
J: TRBJ1-1
D: .
V: TRBV28

CDR3: CATQNSGPGYGYTF
DNA: TGTGCCACTCAGAACAGTGGTCCTGGCTATGGCTACACCTTC
size: many
J: TRBJ1-2
D: .
V: TRBV19

CDR3: CASSLYRDGAAYGYTF
DNA: TGTGCCAGCAGTTTATATAGGGACGGGGCAGCCTATGGCTACACCTTC
size: .
J: TRBJ1-2
D: .
V: TRBV27

CDR3: CATREQGPKERYTF
DNA: TGTGCCACTCGAGAACAGGGTCCTAAGGAACGCTACACCTTC
size: many
J: TRBJ1-2
D: .
V: TRBV19

CDR3: CASSDFGTANNEQFF
DNA: TGTGCCAGCAGTGACTTCGGGACAGCGAACAATGAGCAGTTCTTC
size: many
J: TRBJ2-1
D: TRBD1
V: TRBV25-1

CDR3: CASSIKGGLQETQYF
DNA: TGTGCCAGCAGTATAAAAGGGGGACTCCAAGAGACCCAGTACTTC
size: many
J: TRBJ2-5
D: .
V: TRBV7-2

CDR3: CASSIGPNQPQHF
DNA: TGTGCCAGTAGTATCGGCCCCAATCAGCCCCAGCATTTT
size: few
J: TRBJ1-5
D: .
V: TRBV19

CDR3: CSARWNEQFF
DNA: TGCAGTGCTAGGTGGAATGAGCAGTTCTTC
size: many
J: TRBJ2-1
D: .
V: TRBV20-1

CDR3: CASSSLGALGEQYF
DNA: TGTGCCAGCAGCTCCCTGGGGGCCCTCGGGGAGCAGTACTTC
size: few
J: TRBJ2-7
D: .
V: TRBV7-9

CDR3: CASSGTGANYEQYF
DNA: TGTGCCAGTAGTGGGACAGGGGCAAACTACGAGCAGTACTTC
size: many
J: TRBJ2-7
D: TRBD1
V: TRBV19

CDR3: CASSYLAGHNEQFF
DNA: TGTGCCAGCAGTTACCTAGCGGGCCACAATGAGCAGTTCTTC
size: many
J: TRBJ2-1
D: TRBD2
V: TRBV2

CDR3: CSASSPLAGGIHNEQFF
DNA: TGCAGTGCTTCATCCCCCCTAGCGGGAGGCATCCACAATGAGCAGTTCTTC
size: few
J: TRBJ2-1
D: TRBD2
V: TRBV20-1

CDR3: CAISEVTAGVHNEQFF
DNA: TGTGCCATCAGTGAAGTTACGGCGGGAGTCCACAATGAGCAGTTCTTC
size: few
J: TRBJ2-1
D: TRBD2
V: TRBV10-3